This T cell receptor beta chain was sequenced during a study of control samples from healthy donors and cancer patients (dated by TCRdb to about 2020). The sample holds one count of this clone. It has no known antigen specificity. Base-call qualities are not available, and no considerably larger clone is one nucleotide away. Preparation of the library involved the immunoSEQ multiplex PCR assay. Not all clones reach the TCRdb copy of this immuneACCESS table, which keeps in-frame sequences only. Checked studies attribute under half of the gap to unresolved V genes and leave the rest unexplained. In all, the sample holds approximately 220,000 clones, and roughly 94% of those were seen once. The biggest ten clones account for approximately 1.5% of the sample. This clonotype was obtained from a man aged 50 to 60 in good health. Sequenced sample: blood.

CDR3 region: CATSRVGQGHDSNQPQHF. The sequence in DNA is TGTGCCACCAGCAGAGTGGGACAGGGACACGATAGCAATCAGCCCCAGCATTTT. This receptor chain uses TRBV15 and TRBJ1-5; the junction holds 9 bases that match TRBD1. CDR1 and CDR2 are read off the germline V gene (reference sequence) as LNHNV and YYDKDF. The junction shows trimming of 1 base on V and 0 bases on J, and the gene matches do not reach 7 bases of it. The CDR3 holds 18 amino acids from the cysteine to the phenylalanine. Here the CDR3 DNA is all that survives: 54 bases in frame from base 1.